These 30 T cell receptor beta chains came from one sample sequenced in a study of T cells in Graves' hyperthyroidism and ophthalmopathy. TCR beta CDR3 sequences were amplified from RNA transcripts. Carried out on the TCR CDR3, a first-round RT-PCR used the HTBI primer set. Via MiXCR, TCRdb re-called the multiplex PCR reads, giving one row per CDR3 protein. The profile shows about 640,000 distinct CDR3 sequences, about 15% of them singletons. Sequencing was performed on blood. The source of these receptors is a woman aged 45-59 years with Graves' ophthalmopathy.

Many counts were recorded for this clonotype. The CDR3 nucleotides read TGTGCCGTAAACCGGGCAACTGGAAACACCATATATTTT. This encodes CAVNRATGNTIYF. The V gene is TRBV12-3 or TRBV12-4, the J gene TRBJ1-3; no clear D. This CDR3 spans 13 amino acids. V lost 11 bases and J lost 2, with 13 bases in between.

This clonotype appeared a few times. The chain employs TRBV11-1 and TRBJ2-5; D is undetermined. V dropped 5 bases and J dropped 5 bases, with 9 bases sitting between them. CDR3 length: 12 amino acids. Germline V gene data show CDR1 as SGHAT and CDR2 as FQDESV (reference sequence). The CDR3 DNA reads TGTGCCAGCAGCCCCCCCCCGGAGACCCAGTACTTC. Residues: CASSPPPETQYF.

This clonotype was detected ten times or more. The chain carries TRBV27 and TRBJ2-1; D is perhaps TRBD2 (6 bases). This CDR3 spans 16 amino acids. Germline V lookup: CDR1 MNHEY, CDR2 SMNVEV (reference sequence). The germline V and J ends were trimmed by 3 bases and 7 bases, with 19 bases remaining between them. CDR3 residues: CASSFRWGGVGNEQFF. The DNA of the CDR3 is TGTGCCAGCAGTTTCCGCTGGGGAGGTGTAGGAAATGAGCAGTTCTTC.

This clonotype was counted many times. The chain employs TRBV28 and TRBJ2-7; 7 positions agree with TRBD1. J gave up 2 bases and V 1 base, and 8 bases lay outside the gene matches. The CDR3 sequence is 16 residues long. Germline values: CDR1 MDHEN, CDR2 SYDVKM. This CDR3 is CASSLFSGTATYEQYF. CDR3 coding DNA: TGTGCCAGCAGTTTATTTTCCGGGACAGCGACCTACGAGCAGTACTTC.

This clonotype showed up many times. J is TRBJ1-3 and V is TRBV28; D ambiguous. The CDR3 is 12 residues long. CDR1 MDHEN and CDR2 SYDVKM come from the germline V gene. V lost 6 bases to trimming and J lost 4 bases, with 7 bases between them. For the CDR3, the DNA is TGTGCCAGCAGCAAGACGGGAAACACCATATATTTT. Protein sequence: CASSKTGNTIYF.

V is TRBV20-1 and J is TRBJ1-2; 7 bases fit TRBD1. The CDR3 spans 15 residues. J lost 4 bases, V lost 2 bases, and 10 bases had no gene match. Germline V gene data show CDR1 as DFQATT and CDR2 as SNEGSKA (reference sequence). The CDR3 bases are TGCAGTGCTAGATTGACAGGGCTGGATGGCTATGGCTACACCTTC. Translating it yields CSARLTGLDGYGYTF.

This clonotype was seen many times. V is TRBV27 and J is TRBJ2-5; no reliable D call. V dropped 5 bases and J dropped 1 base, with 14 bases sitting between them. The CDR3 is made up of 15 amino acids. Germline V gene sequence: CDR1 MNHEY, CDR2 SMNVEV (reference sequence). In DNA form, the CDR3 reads TGTGCCAGCAGTCCCCGACCCTCCATCCAAGAGACCCAGTACTTC. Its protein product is CASSPRPSIQETQYF.

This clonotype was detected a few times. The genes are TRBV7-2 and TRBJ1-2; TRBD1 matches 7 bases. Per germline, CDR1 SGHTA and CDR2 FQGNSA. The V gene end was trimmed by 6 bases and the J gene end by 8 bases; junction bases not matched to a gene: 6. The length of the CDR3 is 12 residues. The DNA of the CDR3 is TGTGCCAGCAGGTCGACAGGGAAGGGCTACACCTTC. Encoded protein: CASRSTGKGYTF.

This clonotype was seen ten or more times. CDR3 in amino acids: CASSGTGTGGEKLFF. CDR3 nucleotides: TGTGCCAGCAGCGGAACCGGGACAGGGGGCGAAAAACTGTTTTTT. The rearrangement joins TRBV5-6 to TRBJ1-4, with 12 bases fitting TRBD1. CDR3 length: 15 amino acids. V was clipped by 4 bases and J by 8 bases; unmatched bases: 6. Germline V lookup: CDR1 SGHDT, CDR2 YYEEEE.

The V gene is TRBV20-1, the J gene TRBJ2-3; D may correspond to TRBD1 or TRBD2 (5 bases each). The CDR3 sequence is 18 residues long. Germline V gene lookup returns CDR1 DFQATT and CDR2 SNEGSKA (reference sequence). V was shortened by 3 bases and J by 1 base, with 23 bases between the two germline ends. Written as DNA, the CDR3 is TGCAGTGCTAGCAGTGGGGGAAGGGCGAGGGGAGGCACAGATACGCAGTATTTT. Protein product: CSASSGGRARGGTDTQYF.

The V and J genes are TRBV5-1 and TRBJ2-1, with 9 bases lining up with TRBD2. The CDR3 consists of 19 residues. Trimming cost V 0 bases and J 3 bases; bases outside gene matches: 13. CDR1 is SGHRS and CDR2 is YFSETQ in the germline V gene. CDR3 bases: TGCGCCAGCAGCTTGGCCGGGCTAGCGGGATCCGCCGGCTACAATGAGCAGTTCTTC. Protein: CASSLAGLAGSAGYNEQFF.

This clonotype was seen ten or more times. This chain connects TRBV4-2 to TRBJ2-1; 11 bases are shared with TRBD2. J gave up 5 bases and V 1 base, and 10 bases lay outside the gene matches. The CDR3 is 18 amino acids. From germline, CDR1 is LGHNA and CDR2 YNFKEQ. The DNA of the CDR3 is TGTGCCAGCAGCCAAGCCCCACCGGGACTAGCGGAAAACAATGAGCAGTTCTTC. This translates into CASSQAPPGLAENNEQFF.

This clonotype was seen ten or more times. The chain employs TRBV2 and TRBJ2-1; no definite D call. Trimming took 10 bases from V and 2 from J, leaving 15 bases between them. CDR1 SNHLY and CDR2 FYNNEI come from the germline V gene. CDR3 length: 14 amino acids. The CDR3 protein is CATQDRRTYNEQFF. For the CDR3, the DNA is TGTGCCACCCAGGACCGACGAACCTACAATGAGCAGTTCTTC.

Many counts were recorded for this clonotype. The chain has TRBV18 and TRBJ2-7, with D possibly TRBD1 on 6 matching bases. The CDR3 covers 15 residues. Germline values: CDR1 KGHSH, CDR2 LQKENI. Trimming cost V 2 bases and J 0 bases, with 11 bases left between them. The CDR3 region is CASSPDRFRSYEQYF. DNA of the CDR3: TGTGCCAGCTCACCAGACAGGTTTCGCTCCTACGAGCAGTACTTC.

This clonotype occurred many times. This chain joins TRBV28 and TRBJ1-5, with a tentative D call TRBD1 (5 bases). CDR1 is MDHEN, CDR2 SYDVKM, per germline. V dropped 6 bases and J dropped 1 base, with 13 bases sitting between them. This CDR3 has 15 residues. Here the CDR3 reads CASSPSGGSNQPQHF. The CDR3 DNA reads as TGTGCCAGCAGCCCAAGTGGGGGGAGCAATCAGCCCCAGCATTTT.

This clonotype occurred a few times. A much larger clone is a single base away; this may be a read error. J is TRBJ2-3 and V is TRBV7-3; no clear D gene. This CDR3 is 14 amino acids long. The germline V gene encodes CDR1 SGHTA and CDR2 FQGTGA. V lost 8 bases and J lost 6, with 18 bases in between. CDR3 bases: TGTGCCAGCGGGTCCGAGGTCGAAACTGATACGCAGTATTTT. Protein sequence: CASGSEVETDTQYF.

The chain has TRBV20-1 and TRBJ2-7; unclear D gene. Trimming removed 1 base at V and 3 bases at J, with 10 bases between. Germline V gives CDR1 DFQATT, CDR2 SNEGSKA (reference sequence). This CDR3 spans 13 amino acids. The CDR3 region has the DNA TGCAGTGCTAGAGCTCCCGAAGGCTACGAGCAGTACTTC. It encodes CSARAPEGYEQYF.

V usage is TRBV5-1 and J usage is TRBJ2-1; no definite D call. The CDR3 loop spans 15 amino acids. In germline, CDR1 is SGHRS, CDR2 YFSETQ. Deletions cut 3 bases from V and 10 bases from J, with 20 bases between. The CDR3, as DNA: TGCGCCAGCAGCTCCCACCCCAACTCGGGCAAAGAGCAGTTCTTC. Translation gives CASSSHPNSGKEQFF. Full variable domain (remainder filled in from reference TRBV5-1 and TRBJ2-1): KAGVTQTPRYLIKTRGQQVTLSCSPISGHRSVSWYQQTPGQGLQFLFEYFSETQRNKGNFPGRFSGRQFSNSRSEMNVSTLELGDSALYLCASSSHPNSGKEQFFGPGTRLTVL.

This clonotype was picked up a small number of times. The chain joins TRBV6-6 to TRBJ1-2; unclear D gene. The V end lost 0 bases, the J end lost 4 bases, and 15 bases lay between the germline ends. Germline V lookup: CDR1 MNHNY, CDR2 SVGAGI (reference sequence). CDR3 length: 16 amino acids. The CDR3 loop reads CASSYSQAKLGYGYTF. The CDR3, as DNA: TGTGCCAGCAGTTACTCTCAGGCTAAGCTGGGCTATGGCTACACCTTC.

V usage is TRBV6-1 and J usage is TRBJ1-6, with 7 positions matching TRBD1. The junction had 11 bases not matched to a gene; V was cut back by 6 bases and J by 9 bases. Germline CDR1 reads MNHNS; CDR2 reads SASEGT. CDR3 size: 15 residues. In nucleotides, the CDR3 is TGTGCCAGCAGACCCTTTAGGGGGCAGGGTTCACCCCTCCACTTT. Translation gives CASRPFRGQGSPLHF.

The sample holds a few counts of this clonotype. CDR3 in DNA: TGTGCCAGCAGCGTCCCGGGACAGGGGTCCTACAATGAGCAGTTCTTC. Its translation is CASSVPGQGSYNEQFF. The V and J genes are TRBV2 and TRBJ2-1; 10 positions match TRBD1. The V segment lost 6 bases and the J segment 1 base; nucleotides outside the gene matches: 6. The CDR3 runs 16 residues. Germline CDR1 and CDR2: SNHLY and FYNNEI. Drawing the rest from reference TRBV2 and TRBJ2-1, the complete variable domain is EPEVTQTPSHQVTQMGQEVILRCVPISNHLYFYWYRQILGQKVEFLVSFYNNEISEKSEIFDDQFSVERPDGSNFTLKIRSTKLEDSAMYFCASSVPGQGSYNEQFFGPGTRLTVL.

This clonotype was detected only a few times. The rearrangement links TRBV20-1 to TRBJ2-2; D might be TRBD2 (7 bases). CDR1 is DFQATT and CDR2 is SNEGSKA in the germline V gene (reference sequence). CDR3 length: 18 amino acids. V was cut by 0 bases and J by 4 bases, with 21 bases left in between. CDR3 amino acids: CSARDPSPGGDSTGELFF. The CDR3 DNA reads TGCAGTGCTAGAGATCCCTCCCCGGGGGGCGATAGCACCGGGGAGCTGTTTTTT.

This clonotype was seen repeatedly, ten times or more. The CDR3 DNA reads as TGTGCCAGCAGAAAGATGGGACAGGGTATGGGAAAGTACTTC. Translating gives CASRKMGQGMGKYF. The J gene is TRBJ2-5, the V gene TRBV28, with 9 bases matching TRBD1. V shed 6 bases and J 12 bases; nucleotides not matched to a gene: 14. The CDR3 sequence is 14 residues long. In germline, CDR1 is MDHEN, CDR2 SYDVKM.

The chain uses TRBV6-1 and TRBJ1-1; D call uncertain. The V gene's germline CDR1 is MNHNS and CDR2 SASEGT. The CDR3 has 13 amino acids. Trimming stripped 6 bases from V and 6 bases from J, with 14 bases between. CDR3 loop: CASRIQSMAEAFF. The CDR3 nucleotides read TGTGCCAGCAGAATACAGAGTATGGCTGAAGCTTTCTTT.

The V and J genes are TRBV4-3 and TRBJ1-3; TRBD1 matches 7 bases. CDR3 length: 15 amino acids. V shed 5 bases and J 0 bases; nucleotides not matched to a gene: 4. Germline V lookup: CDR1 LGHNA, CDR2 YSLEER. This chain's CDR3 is CASSGDRHSGNTIYF. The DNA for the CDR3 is TGCGCCAGCAGCGGGGACAGACACTCTGGAAACACCATATATTTT.

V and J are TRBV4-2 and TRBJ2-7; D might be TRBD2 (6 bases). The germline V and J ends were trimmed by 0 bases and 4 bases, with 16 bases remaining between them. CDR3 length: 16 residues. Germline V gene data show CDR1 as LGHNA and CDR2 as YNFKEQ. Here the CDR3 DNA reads TGTGCCAGCAGCCAAGAATCCGGAGGGGTCGGGTACGAGCAGTACTTC. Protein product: CASSQESGGVGYEQYF.

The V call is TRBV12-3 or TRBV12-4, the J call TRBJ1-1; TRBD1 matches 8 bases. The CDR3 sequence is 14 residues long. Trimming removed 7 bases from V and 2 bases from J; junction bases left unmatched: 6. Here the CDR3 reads CASNIRGLNTEAFF. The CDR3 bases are TGTGCCAGCAACATCAGGGGGCTAAACACTGAAGCTTTCTTT.

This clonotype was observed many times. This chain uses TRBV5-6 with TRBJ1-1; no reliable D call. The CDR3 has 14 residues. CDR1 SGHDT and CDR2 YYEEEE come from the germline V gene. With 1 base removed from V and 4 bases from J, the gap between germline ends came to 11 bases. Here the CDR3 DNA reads TGTGCCAGCAGCTTGCGGGGTTGGGGCACTGAAGCTTTCTTT. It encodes CASSLRGWGTEAFF.

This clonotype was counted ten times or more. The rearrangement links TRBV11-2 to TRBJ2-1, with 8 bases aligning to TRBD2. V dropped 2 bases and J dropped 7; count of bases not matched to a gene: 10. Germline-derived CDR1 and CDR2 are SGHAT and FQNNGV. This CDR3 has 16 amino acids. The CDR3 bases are TGTGCCAGCAGCTTAATGCACACTAGCGGTGGGAATGAGCAGTTCTTC. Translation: CASSLMHTSGGNEQFF.

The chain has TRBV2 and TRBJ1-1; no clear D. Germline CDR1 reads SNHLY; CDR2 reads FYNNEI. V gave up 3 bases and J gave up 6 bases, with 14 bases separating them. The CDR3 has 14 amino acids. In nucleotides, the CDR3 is TGTGCCAGCAGTGATCGTACCCCGGAAGCTGAAGCTTTCTTT. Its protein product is CASSDRTPEAEAFF.